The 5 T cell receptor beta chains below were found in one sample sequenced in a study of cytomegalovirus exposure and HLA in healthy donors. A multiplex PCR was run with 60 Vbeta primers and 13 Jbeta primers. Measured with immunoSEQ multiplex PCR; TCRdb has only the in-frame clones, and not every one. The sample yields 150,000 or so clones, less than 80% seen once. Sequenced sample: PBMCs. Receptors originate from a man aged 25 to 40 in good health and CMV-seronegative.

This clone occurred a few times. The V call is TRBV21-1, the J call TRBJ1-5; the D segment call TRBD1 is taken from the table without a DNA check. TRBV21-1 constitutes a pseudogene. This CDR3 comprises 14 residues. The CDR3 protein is CASAWGQDNQPQHF. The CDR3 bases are TGTGCCAGCGCCTGGGGCCAGGACAATCAGCCCCAGCATTTT.

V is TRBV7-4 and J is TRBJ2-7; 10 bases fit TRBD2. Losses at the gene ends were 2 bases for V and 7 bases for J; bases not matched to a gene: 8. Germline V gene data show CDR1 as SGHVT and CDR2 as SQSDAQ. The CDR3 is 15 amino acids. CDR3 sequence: CASSLRVAGGKEQYF. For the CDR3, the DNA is TGTGCCAGCAGCTTACGGGTAGCGGGGGGTAAAGAGCAGTACTTC.

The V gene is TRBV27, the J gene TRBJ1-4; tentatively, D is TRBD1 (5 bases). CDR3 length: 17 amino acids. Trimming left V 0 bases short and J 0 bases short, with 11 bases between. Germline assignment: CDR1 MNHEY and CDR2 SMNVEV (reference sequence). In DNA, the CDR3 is TGTGCCAGCAGTTTATCTCGACAGACAGCAACTAATGAAAAACTGTTTTTT. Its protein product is CASSLSRQTATNEKLFF.

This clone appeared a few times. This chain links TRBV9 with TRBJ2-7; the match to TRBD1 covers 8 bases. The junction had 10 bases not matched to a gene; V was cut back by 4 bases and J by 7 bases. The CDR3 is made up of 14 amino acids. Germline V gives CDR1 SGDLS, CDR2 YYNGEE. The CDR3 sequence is CASSPRTGTGEQYF. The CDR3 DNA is TGTGCCAGCAGCCCCCGGACAGGGACGGGAGAGCAGTACTTC.

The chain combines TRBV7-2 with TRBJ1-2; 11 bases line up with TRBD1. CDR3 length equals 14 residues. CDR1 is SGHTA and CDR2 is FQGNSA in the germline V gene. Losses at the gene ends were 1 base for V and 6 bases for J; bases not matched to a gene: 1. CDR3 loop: CASSLGTGGNGYTF. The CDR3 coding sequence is TGTGCCAGCAGCTTAGGGACAGGGGGCAATGGCTACACCTTC.